Listed below are T cell receptor beta chains from one sample, sequenced in a study of CXCR3-negative and CXCR3-positive naive CD8 T cells. TCRdb re-called the 5' RACE reads; every CDR3 protein appears as one record, without DNA. Here the sample table reports approximately 98,000 distinct CDR3 sequences. Material: naive CXCR3+ CD8+ T cells from blood. The receptor set was obtained from a human donor in good health. Some clones in this sample may be carry-over from other donors' samples. CDR3s include the opening cysteine and the closing phenylalanine or tryptophan.

j_gene	v_gene	CDR3aa
TRBJ2-6	TRBV6-5	CASSEGREVYGANVLTF
TRBJ2-2	TRBV29-1	CSVGGQDANTGELFF
TRBJ1-2	TRBV29-1	CSVAGVYGYTF
TRBJ1-2	TRBV2	CASRSVNLGLDGYTF
TRBJ2-1	TRBV12-3/TRBV12-4	CASTPGLAGDYNEQFF
TRBJ2-5	TRBV12-3/TRBV12-4	CASSPYSYQETQYF
TRBJ2-1	TRBV3-1	CASSQRLSSYNEQFF
TRBJ2-3	TRBV7-2	CASSLVGGPDTQYF
TRBJ2-3	TRBV19	CASSIPGSSTDTQYF
TRBJ1-3	TRBV7-8	CASSVHRFSGNTIYF
TRBJ2-5	TRBV7-6	CASSSPSGEETQYF
TRBJ2-1	TRBV3-1	CASSQDRGVPEQFF
TRBJ2-7	TRBV7-6	CASSLGGGYEQYF
TRBJ2-6	TRBV12-3/TRBV12-4	CASSSGGVGANVLTF
TRBJ2-1	TRBV5-4	CASSLVSRGRSNEQFF
TRBJ2-7	TRBV28	CASSLFPLKPETKGYEQYF
TRBJ1-1	TRBV13	CASSSLEGGTEAFF
TRBJ1-5	TRBV5-5	CASDLGFGGSNQPQHF
TRBJ1-1	TRBV7-9	CASSSLSGTGGTEAFF
TRBJ2-5	TRBV6-2/TRBV6-3	CASSYPRLAGASYQETQYF
TRBJ2-2	TRBV4-3	CASSQDHRSGGETGELFF
TRBJ2-7	TRBV4-3	CASSQDPTETPYEQYF
TRBJ2-7	TRBV28	CASSPGLVTYEQYF
TRBJ2-7	TRBV27	CASSRTGDEQYF
TRBJ2-5	TRBV9	CASSAAGIETQYF
TRBJ1-1	TRBV19	CASRAGPGYTEAFF
TRBJ2-5	TRBV29-1	CSVVGQAKETQYF
TRBJ2-7	TRBV7-2	CASSSLAGGDEQYF
TRBJ1-2	TRBV29-1	CSVLGGSYGYTF
TRBJ2-7	TRBV10-3	CAIKEELGGFYEQYF
TRBJ1-1	TRBV5-6	CASSLVGENTEAFF
TRBJ2-7	TRBV28	CASRPNRGPDEQYF
TRBJ2-1	TRBV28	CTSSWNNEQFF
TRBJ2-7	TRBV9	CASSVAGRELHEQYF
TRBJ2-7	TRBV5-5	CASRAGTKIEQYF
TRBJ2-5	TRBV29-1	CSVRTGEGQETQYF
TRBJ2-7	TRBV7-9	CASSPTLKDEQYF
TRBJ1-5	TRBV2	CASTYLGNQPQHF
TRBJ1-1	TRBV20-1	CSASRGDTEAFF
TRBJ1-2	TRBV29-1	CSVEDLYGYTF
TRBJ2-1	TRBV28	CASSLILAGGLNEQFF
TRBJ2-7	TRBV4-1	CASSQEGLSGIPYEQYF
TRBJ2-7	TRBV7-2	CASSSGGLAGGFWYEQYF
TRBJ2-2	TRBV18	CASRIGTEYTGELFF
TRBJ1-3	TRBV7-3	CASSLNGGVGNTIYF
TRBJ2-2	TRBV7-2	CASSLAGVAGGGTGELFF
TRBJ2-1	TRBV20-1	CSARDLQGYWQNSEIYNEQFF
TRBJ2-1	TRBV14	CASTFGSSIYNEQFF
TRBJ2-5	TRBV19	CASSIDSGGYQETQYF
TRBJ2-7	TRBV20-1	CSATGHLSSYEQYF
TRBJ2-2	TRBV14	CASSQDSRASGELFF
TRBJ2-7	TRBV7-9	CASSLEGGYEQYF
TRBJ2-3	TRBV12-3/TRBV12-4	CASRNTGHFADTQYF
TRBJ2-3	TRBV20-1	CSAGGSTDTQYF
TRBJ2-3	TRBV20-1	CSAHSGGAADTQYF
TRBJ2-3	TRBV7-9	CASSLARGQLVTQYF
TRBJ2-1	TRBV11-3	CASSLLAGVTTPHNEQFF
TRBJ2-5	TRBV28	CASSDGTETQYF
TRBJ2-1	TRBV7-3	CASSSLRSSYNEQFF
TRBJ1-1	TRBV12-3/TRBV12-4	CASILRPRTQNTEAFF